This T cell receptor (beta chain) was sequenced in a study of blood T cell repertoires in COVID-19. At the level of the study: Whether acute or convalescent, the COVID-19 samples came from the United States, Italy and Spain.

Here immunoSEQ multiplex PCR was the method, and the copy in TCRdb shows in-frame clones only, minus some. Of under 300,000 clones listed, around 86% are singletons. CDR1 MGHRA and CDR2 YSYEKL come from the germline V gene. Losses at the gene ends were 1 base for V and 7 bases for J; bases not matched to a gene: 8. The length of the CDR3 is 16 residues. The sequencing input was peripheral blood. The chain employs TRBV4-1 and TRBJ1-4; 8 bases match TRBD1. The TCR was taken from a man aged 30 to 45 who had recovered from COVID-19. CDR3 coding DNA: TGCGCCAGCAGCCAAGTGGGCGGGACAGGCCTTGAAAAACTGTTTTTT. It encodes CASSQVGGTGLEKLFF.